This T cell receptor beta chain stems from a study of identical twins. TCRdb used MiXCR to reprocess the 5' RACE reads, holding one entry per CDR3 protein. The repertoire includes hundreds of thousands of distinct CDR3 sequences, around an eighth of them detected once, and 1.5% to 2% sits in the top ten. The CDR3 has 16 amino acids. These same data were also listed under a study on yellow fever vaccine responses in identical twins.

The genes are TRBV21-1 and TRBJ2-7; the table names TRBD2, a call not compared with the DNA. TRBV21-1 is shown as a pseudogene. The receptor comes from a woman under 30 in good health. Sample: PBMCs. This CDR3 reads CAPLTSEVAGSYEQYV. CDR3 DNA sequence: TGTGCCCCCCTTACGAGCGAAGTAGCGGGGTCCTACGAGCAGTACGTC.